This TCR beta chain appears in the sequencing data of a study of human T cells and chemical hapten exposure. Looking at the study overall: TCR yields per sample varied mostly from small pooled library volume differences.

The CDR3 has 15 residues. V trimming: 3 bases; J trimming: 6 bases; junction bases outside the gene matches: 5. The germline V gene encodes CDR1 WSHSY and CDR2 SAAADI. Unique molecular identifiers were linked by the library to individual cDNA molecules. In the authors' methods: Counts of TCRs in each sample centred on a median of about 99,000 and extended from approximately 21,000 to 630,000. TCRdb redid the calling of the 5' RACE reads with MiXCR, one entry per CDR3 protein. These V and J calls derive from TCRdb rather than the authors' analysis. The sample consists of roughly 110,000 distinct CDR3 sequences, approximately 20% of them appearing once. Turning to this clonotype: Its antigen remains unknown.

Study conclusions and caveats: No change in TCRs above 1 in 1000 frequency was produced by DPC sensitization.

Before extraction, the whole blood was not fractionated, and total RNA was taken from it. The TCR originated in a human donor in good health. The chain carries TRBV10-2 and TRBJ2-3, with 11 bases identical to TRBD2. CDR3 sequence (DNA): TGCGCCAGCAGTGAACTAGCGGGAGTAGGTGATACGCAGTATTTT. Its translation: CASSELAGVGDTQYF.